This TCR beta chain was captured by sequencing in a study of vaccination and CD4 T cells after COVID-19. Study background: Convalescent patients gave post-COVID blood a median approximately 100 days post-diagnosis, range 35 to 161. Overlapping spike peptides from SARS-CoV-2, HCoV-NL63, HCoV-OC43 and HCoV-229E served to stimulate the cells.

By share, this clonotype ranks as large. Antigen: not known. Treatment indicated: roughly 10-day PBMC culture with coronavirus spike peptide pools or control peptides (ViraFEST assay). Germline V gives CDR1 SGDLS, CDR2 YYNGEE. V lost 3 bases and J lost 3, with 9 bases in between. CDR3 size: 13 residues. The Oncomine TCR Beta short-read assay generated sequence data from the DNA of cultured CD4+ T cells. Someone extracted genomic DNA from cultured CD4+ T cells. TCRdb called the PCR reads again in MiXCR, with one record for every CDR3 protein. The table records about 12,000 distinct CDR3 sequences, approximately 43% of them present only once.

The clonotype comes from a human donor who had recovered from COVID-19. The source material was CD4+ T cells from blood, cultured in vitro. This sequence joins TRBV9 and TRBJ1-2; possible D gene TRBD1, 5 bases. The CDR3 DNA follows: TGTGCCAGCAGCGCACAGGAGGACTATGGCTACACCTTC. It specifies CASSAQEDYGYTF.